This TCR beta chain appears in the sequencing data of a study of blood T cells in healthy people across ages. Primed by a sample-barcoded 5' primer and a J-beta primer mix, a second PCR proceeded for 7 to 11 cycles. Each TCR beta cDNA got a 12-nucleotide random molecular identifier. Every sample gave at least 2.5 million paired-end reads containing CDR3. Each CDR3 protein gets one entry after TCRdb re-called the 5' RACE reads with MiXCR. The sample lists more than 1,400,000 distinct CDR3 sequences; roughly 40% were seen once. V shed 0 bases and J shed 8 bases, with 13 bases lying between them. This CDR3 has 14 residues. The germline V gene encodes CDR1 MRHNA and CDR2 SNTAGT. The sample holds one count of this clonotype.

Sequencing input: blood. This clonotype was obtained from a young woman in good health. The V and J genes are TRBV6-4 and TRBJ1-2, with D tentatively TRBD1 (6 bases). For the CDR3, the DNA is TGTGCCAGCAGTGACTCTGGGACACTCTCGGGCTACACCTTC. Its translation: CASSDSGTLSGYTF.